The 2 T cell receptor beta chains given below trace back to one sample, sequenced in a study of shared clonotypes between healthy human individuals. Data came from immunoSEQ multiplex PCR; TCRdb stores just in-frame clones and leaves some out. Seen here are hundreds of thousands of clones, almost 97% observed once, and the top ten hold around 0.058%. The specimen sequenced was naive CD4+ T cells sorted from blood. Subset given: CD45RA+ positively selected. The receptors derive from a woman aged 25-40 years in good health.

CDR3 nucleotides: TGTGCCAGCAGTTACATTGAGCCGACTAAGGGGAAAAGAGAGACCCAGTACTTC. Protein product: CASSYIEPTKGKRETQYF. This chain connects TRBV6-7 to TRBJ2-5; D is tentatively TRBD1 or TRBD2 (5 bases each). TRBV6-7 carries the ORF label, with uncertain function. The CDR3 length is 18 residues. The V end lost 2 bases, the J end lost 4 bases, and 23 bases lay between the germline ends.

This clone was recorded once. The gene calls are TRBV6-1 and TRBJ1-2; 7 bases agree with TRBD1. The CDR3 loop spans 14 amino acids. V shed 11 bases, J shed 4 bases, and the junction held 13 bases outside the gene matches. Germline CDR1 is MNHNS and CDR2 is SASEGT. In nucleotides, the CDR3 is TGTGCCTCAAGCGGGGCAGGGGGGATCTATGGCTACACCTTC. Translated, it gives CASSGAGGIYGYTF.